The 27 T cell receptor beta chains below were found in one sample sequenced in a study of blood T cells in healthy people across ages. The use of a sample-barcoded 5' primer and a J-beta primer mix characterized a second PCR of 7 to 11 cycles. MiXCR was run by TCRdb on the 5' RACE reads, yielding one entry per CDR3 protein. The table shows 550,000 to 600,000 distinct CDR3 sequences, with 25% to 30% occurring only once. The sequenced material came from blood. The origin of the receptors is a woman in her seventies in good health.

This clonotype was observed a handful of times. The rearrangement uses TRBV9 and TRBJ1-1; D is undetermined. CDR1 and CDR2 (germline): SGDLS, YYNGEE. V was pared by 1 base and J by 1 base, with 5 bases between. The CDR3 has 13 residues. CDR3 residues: CASSVSGNTEAFF. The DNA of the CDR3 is TGTGCCAGCAGCGTAAGCGGGAACACTGAAGCTTTCTTT.

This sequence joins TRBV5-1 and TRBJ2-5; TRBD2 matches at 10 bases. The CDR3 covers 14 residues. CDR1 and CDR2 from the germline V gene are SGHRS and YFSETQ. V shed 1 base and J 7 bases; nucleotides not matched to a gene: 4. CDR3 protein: CASSLIAGGVTQYF. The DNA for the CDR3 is TGCGCCAGCAGCTTGATAGCGGGGGGTGTGACCCAGTACTTC.

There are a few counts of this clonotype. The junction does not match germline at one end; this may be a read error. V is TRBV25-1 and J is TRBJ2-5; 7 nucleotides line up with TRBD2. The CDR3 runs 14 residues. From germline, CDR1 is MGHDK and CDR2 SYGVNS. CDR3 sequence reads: CAGSEWGGEETQYF. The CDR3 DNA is TGTGCCGGCAGTGAATGGGGAGGGGAAGAGACCCAGTACTTC.

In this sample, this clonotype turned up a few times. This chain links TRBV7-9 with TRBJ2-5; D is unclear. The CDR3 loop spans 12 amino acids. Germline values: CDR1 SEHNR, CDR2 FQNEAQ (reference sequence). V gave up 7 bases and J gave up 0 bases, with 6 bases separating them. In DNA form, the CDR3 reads TGTGCCAGCACCCGTAACCAAGAGACCCAGTACTTC. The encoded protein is CASTRNQETQYF.

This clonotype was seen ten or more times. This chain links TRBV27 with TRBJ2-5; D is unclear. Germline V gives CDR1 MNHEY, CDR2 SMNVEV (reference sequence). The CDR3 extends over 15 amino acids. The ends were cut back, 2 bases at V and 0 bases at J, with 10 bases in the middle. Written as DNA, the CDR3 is TGTGCCAGCAGTTTAGGTAGAGGTCACCAAGAGACCCAGTACTTC. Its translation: CASSLGRGHQETQYF.

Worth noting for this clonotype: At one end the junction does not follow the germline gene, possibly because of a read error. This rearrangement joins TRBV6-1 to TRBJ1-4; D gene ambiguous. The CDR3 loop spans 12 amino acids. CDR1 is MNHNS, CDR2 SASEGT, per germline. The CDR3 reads CASSDGWEKLSF. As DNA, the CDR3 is TGTGCCAGCAGTGATGGGTGGGAAAAACTGTCTTTT.

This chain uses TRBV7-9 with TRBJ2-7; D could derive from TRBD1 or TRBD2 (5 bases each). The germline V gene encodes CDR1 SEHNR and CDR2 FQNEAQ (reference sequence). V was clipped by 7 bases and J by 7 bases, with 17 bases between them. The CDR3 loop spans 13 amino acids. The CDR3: CASNKFSEGEQYF. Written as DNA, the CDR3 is TGTGCCAGCAACAAATTTTCAGAGGGGGAGCAGTACTTC.

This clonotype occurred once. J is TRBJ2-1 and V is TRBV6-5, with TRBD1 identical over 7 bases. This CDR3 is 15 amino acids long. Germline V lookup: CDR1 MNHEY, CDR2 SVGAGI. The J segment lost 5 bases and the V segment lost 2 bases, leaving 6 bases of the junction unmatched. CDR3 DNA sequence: TGTGCCAGCAGTTACCTGAGTAGGGGGCACAATGAGCAGTTCTTC. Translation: CASSYLSRGHNEQFF.

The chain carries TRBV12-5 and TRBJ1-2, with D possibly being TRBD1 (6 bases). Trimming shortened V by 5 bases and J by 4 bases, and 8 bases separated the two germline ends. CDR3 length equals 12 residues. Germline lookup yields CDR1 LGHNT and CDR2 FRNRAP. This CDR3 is CASGMDSYGYTF. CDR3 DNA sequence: TGTGCTAGTGGTATGGACAGCTATGGCTACACCTTC.

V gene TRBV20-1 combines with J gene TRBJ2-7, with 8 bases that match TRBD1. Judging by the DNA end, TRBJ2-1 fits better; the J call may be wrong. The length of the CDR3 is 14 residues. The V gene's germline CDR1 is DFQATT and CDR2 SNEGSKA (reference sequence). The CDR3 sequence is CSARLTGGTNEQFF. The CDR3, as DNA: TGCAGTGCTAGGCTAACAGGGGGGACCAATGAGCAGTTCTTC.

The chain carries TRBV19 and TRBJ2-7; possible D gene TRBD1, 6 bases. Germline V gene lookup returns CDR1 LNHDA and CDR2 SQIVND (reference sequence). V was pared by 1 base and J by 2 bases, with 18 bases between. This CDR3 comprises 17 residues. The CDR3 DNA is TGTGCCAGTAGTATAGGGACAGCGGCCCCAGTCCCCTACGAGCAGTACTTC. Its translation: CASSIGTAAPVPYEQYF.

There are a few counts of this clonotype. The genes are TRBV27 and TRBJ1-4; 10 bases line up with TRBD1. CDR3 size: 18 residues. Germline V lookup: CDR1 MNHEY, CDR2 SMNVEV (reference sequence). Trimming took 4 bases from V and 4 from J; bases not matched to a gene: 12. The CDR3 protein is CASSSRQGAPMGNEKLFF. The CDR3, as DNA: TGTGCCAGCAGTTCTAGACAGGGGGCACCGATGGGTAATGAAAAACTGTTTTTT.

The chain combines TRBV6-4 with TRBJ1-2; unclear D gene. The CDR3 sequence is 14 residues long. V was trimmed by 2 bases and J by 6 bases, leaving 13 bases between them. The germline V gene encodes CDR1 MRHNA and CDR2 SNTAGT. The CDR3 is CASSDGPAKNGYTF. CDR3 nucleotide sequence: TGTGCCAGCAGTGACGGTCCGGCAAAGAATGGCTACACCTTC.

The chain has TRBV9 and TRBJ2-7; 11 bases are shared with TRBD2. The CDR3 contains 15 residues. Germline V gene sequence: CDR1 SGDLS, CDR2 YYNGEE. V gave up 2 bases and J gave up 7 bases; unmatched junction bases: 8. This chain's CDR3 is CASSVSSGGTGEQYF. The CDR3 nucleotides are TGTGCCAGCAGCGTGTCTAGCGGGGGGACCGGGGAGCAGTACTTC.

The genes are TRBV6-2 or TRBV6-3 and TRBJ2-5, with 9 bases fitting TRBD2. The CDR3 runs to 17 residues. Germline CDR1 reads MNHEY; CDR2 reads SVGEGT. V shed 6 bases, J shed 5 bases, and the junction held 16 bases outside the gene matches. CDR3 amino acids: CASRRSLGLAGLETQYF. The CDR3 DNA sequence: TGTGCCAGCAGGAGGAGCTTGGGCCTAGCGGGGTTGGAGACCCAGTACTTC.

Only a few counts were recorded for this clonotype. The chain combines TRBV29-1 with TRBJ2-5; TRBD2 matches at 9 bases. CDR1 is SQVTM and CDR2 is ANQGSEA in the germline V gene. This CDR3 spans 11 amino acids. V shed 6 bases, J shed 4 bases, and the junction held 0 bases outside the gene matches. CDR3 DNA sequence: TGCAGCGTGACTAGCGGAGAGACCCAGTACTTC. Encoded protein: CSVTSGETQYF.

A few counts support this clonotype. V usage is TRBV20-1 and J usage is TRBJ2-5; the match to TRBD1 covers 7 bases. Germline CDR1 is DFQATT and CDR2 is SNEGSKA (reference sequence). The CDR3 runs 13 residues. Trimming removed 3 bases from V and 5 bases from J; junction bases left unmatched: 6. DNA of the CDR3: TGCAGTGCTAGGACAGGGCTCCCGGAGACCCAGTACTTC. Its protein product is CSARTGLPETQYF.

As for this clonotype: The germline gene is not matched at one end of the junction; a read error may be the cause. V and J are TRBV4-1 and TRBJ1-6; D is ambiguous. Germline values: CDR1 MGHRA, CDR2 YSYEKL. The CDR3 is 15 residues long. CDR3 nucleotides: TGCGCCAGCGGCCAAGAGAGCTCCTATAATTCACCCCTCCACTTT. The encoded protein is CASGQESSYNSPLHF.

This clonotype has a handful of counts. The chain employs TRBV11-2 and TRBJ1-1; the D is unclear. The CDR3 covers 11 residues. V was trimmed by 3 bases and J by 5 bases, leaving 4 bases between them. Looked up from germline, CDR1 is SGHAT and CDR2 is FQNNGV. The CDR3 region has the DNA TGTGCCAGCAGCTTTGTGACTGAAGCTTTCTTT. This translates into CASSFVTEAFF.

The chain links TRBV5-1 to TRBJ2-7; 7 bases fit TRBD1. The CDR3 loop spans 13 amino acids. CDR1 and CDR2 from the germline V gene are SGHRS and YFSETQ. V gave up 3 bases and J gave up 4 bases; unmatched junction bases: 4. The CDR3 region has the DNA TGCGCCAGCAGCTGGGGGACAGCGTACGAGCAGTACTTC. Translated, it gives CASSWGTAYEQYF.

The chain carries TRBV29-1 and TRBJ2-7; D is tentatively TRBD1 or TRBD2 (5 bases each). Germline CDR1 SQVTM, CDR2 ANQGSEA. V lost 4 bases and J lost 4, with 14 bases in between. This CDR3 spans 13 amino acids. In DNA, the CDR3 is TGCAGCGTTGGTAGTGGCAGGGAGTACGAGCAGTACTTC. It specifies CSVGSGREYEQYF.

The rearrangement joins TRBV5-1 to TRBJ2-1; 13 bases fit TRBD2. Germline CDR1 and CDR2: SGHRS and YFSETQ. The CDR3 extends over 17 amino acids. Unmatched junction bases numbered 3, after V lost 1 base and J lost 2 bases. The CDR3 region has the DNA TGCGCCAGCAGCTTGTCGGGACTAGCGGGGACCTACAATGAGCAGTTCTTC. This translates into CASSLSGLAGTYNEQFF.

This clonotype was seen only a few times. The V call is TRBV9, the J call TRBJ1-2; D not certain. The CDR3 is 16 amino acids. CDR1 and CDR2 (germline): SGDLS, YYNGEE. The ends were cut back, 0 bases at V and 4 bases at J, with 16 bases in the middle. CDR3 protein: CASSVEGRHYSYGYTF. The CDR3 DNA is TGTGCCAGCAGCGTAGAAGGAAGGCACTATTCCTATGGCTACACCTTC.

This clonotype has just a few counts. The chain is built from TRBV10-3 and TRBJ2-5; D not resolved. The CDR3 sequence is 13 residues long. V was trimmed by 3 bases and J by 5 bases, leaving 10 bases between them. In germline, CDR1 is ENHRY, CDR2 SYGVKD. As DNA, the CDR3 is TGTGCCATCAGTGAATCCCTCCGGGAGACCCAGTACTTC. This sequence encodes CAISESLRETQYF.

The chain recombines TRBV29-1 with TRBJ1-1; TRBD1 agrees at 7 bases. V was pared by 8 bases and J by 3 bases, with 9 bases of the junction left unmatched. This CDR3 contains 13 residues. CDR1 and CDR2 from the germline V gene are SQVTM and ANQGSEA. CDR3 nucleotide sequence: TGCAGCCCGGACAGGTGGCCCCACACTGAAGCTTTCTTT. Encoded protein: CSPDRWPHTEAFF.

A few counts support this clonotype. The CDR3 reads CASSDRVVGANVLTF. The CDR3 bases are TGTGCCAGCAGTGACAGGGTCGTGGGGGCCAACGTCCTGACTTTC. The chain couples TRBV2 to TRBJ2-6; D possibly corresponds to TRBD1 (5 bases). The V and J ends lost 3 bases and 4 bases respectively, with 10 bases between them. CDR3 length: 15 amino acids. CDR1 and CDR2 from the germline V gene are SNHLY and FYNNEI.

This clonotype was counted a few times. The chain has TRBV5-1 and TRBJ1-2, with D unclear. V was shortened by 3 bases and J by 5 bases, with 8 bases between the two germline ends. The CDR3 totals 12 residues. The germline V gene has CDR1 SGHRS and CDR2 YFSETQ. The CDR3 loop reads CASSSLGYGYTF. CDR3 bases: TGCGCCAGCAGCTCCTTAGGGTATGGCTACACCTTC. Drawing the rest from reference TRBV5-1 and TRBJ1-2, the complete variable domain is KAGVTQTPRYLIKTRGQQVTLSCSPISGHRSVSWYQQTPGQGLQFLFEYFSETQRNKGNFPGRFSGRQFSNSRSEMNVSTLELGDSALYLCASSSLGYGYTFGSGTRLTVV.